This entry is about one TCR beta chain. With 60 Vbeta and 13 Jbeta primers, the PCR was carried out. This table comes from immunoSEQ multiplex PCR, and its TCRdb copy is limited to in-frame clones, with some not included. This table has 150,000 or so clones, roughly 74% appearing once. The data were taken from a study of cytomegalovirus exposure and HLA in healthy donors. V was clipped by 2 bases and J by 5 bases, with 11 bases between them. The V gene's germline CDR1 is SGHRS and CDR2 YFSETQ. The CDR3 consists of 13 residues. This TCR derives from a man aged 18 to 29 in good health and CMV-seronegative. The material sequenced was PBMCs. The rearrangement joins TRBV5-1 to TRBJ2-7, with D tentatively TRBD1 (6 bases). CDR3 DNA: TGCGCCAGCAGCTTCCAGGGGATTGACGAGCAGTACGTC. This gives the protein CASSFQGIDEQYV.